This TCR beta chain was found in a study of blood T cells in healthy people across ages. About the study: There was about one barcoded beta molecule captured by template switching per two T cells.

With a J-beta primer mix and a sample-barcoded 5' primer, a second PCR ran about 7 to 12 cycles. From the 5' RACE reads, TCRdb called clonotypes with MiXCR, one entry per CDR3 protein. The sample has 1,500,000 or so distinct CDR3 sequences, approximately 43% seen once. CDR3 size: 14 residues. Trimming took off 5 bases at V and 2 bases at J, with 11 bases between the two ends. CDR1 ENHRY and CDR2 SYGVKD come from the germline V gene. This clonotype was detected many times. The receptor was derived from a woman aged 18-29 years in good health. The rearrangement uses TRBV10-3 and TRBJ2-3, with D perhaps matching TRBD1 (6 bases). The sequencing sample was made of blood. Written as DNA, the CDR3 is TGTGCCATCAGTCTCAACAGGGTCACAGATACGCAGTATTTT. Translating it yields CAISLNRVTDTQYF.